The 10 T cell receptor beta chains presented below share a single source sample, sequenced in a study of neoadjuvant anti-PD-1 for oral cavity cancer. Time point denoted: after neoadjuvant nivolumab, at surgical resection. The assay was immunoSEQ multiplex PCR, and TCRdb's table has in-frame clones only and misses some. The sample lists some 22,000 clones; around a quarter were seen once. The source was tumor tissue, collected after nivolumab (anti-PD-1) treatment. These receptors came from a person aged 35-79 years with oral cavity squamous cell carcinoma.

This clone was observed many times. The chain uses TRBV20-1 and TRBJ1-2; D ambiguous. The CDR3 totals 11 residues. The germline gives CDR1 DFQATT, CDR2 SNEGSKA (reference sequence). Trimming took 1 base from V and 3 from J, leaving 3 bases between them. The DNA for the CDR3 is TGCAGTGCTAGAGTAGACTATGGCTACACCTTC. Residues: CSARVDYGYTF.

This clone was picked up a small number of times. The chain employs TRBV5-1 and TRBJ1-1; D is unclear. The length of the CDR3 is 12 residues. The V gene lost 0 bases and the J gene lost 5 bases, with 5 bases spanning the gap. Germline values: CDR1 SGHRS, CDR2 YFSETQ. The CDR3 DNA sequence: TGCGCCAGCAGCTTGGACAGAACTGAAGCTTTCTTT. This encodes CASSLDRTEAFF.

This clone has a handful of counts. V is TRBV30 and J is TRBJ2-7, with TRBD2 matching over 8 bases. V gave up 4 bases and J gave up 5 bases; unmatched junction bases: 10. Germline assignment: CDR1 GTSNPN and CDR2 SVGIG (reference sequence). There are 14 residues in the CDR3. The CDR3 nucleotides are TGTGCCTGGATCCCCGTCGGGGGGGCCCACGAGCAGTACTTC. This translates into CAWIPVGGAHEQYF. Complete variable domain (other parts from reference TRBV30 and TRBJ2-7): SQTIHQWPATLVQPVGSPLSLECTVEGTSNPNLYWYRQAAGRGLQLLFYSVGIGQISSEVPQNLSASRPQDRQFILSSKKLLLSDSGFYLCAWIPVGGAHEQYFGPGTRLTVT.

The chain has TRBV30 and TRBJ2-3, with a weak D call TRBD2 (5 bases). This CDR3 has 12 residues. The V and J ends lost 2 bases and 10 bases respectively, with 13 bases between them. The germline V gene encodes CDR1 GTSNPN and CDR2 SVGIG (reference sequence). The CDR3 DNA reads TGTGCCTGGAGTCGAGGGCTGGAAGCGCAGTATTTT. Its translation is CAWSRGLEAQYF.

The J gene is TRBJ2-5, the V gene TRBV5-1; D gene uncertain. With 4 bases removed from V and 1 base from J, the gap between germline ends came to 14 bases. CDR3 length: 15 residues. Looked up from germline, CDR1 is SGHRS and CDR2 is YFSETQ. CDR3 sequence: CASSLIVSFQETQYF. The CDR3 region has the DNA TGCGCCAGCAGCCTGATTGTGAGCTTCCAAGAGACCCAGTACTTC.

Only a few counts were recorded for this clone. The chain employs TRBV7-2 and TRBJ1-2; the match to TRBD1 covers 10 bases. Germline V gene lookup returns CDR1 SGHTA and CDR2 FQGNSA. The CDR3 contains 16 residues. V lost 4 bases to trimming and J lost 2 bases; unmatched junction nucleotides: 7. The CDR3 DNA sequence: TGTGCCAGCAGCTCTGGCTCGGGACAGGGGAACTATGGCTACACCTTC. Amino acid sequence: CASSSGSGQGNYGYTF.

This clone was counted a few times. The V call is TRBV30, the J call TRBJ2-3; 8 nucleotides align to TRBD2. V lost 7 bases and J lost 4; bases outside the gene matches: 10. The CDR3 is 14 residues long. Germline-derived CDR1 and CDR2 are GTSNPN and SVGIG (reference sequence). The DNA for the CDR3 is TGTGCCTCACCTAGCGGGCCCAGGGCAGATACGCAGTATTTT. Translated, it gives CASPSGPRADTQYF.

This clone has a handful of counts. The chain couples TRBV25-1 to TRBJ1-6; perhaps TRBD1 as D (5 bases). V lost 6 bases, J lost 6 bases, and 9 bases lay in between. CDR1 and CDR2 from the germline V gene are MGHDK and SYGVNS. There are 13 residues in the CDR3. The CDR3 region has the DNA TGTGCCAGCAGCAGGGAGACTAATTCACCCCTCCACTTT. The encoded protein is CASSRETNSPLHF.

This clone came up a few times. The chain carries TRBV14 and TRBJ1-2; D uncertain. Germline loops: CDR1 SGHDN, CDR2 FVKESK. This CDR3 region has 15 residues. V was pared by 0 bases and J by 5 bases, with 13 bases between. CDR3 in DNA: TGTGCCAGCAGCCAAGATCCGCGTACCGGATATGGCTACACCTTC. It is translated as CASSQDPRTGYGYTF. Complete variable domain (other parts from reference TRBV14 and TRBJ1-2): EAGVTQFPSHSVIEKGQTVTLRCDPISGHDNLYWYRRVMGKEIKFLLHFVKESKQDESGMPNNRFLAERTGGTYSTLKVQPAELEDSGVYFCASSQDPRTGYGYTFGSGTRLTVV.

By share, this clone ranks as medium-sized. V usage is TRBV7-8 and J usage is TRBJ2-1, with TRBD2 identical over 13 bases. Germline V gene data show CDR1 as SGHVS and CDR2 as FQNEAQ. Trimming cost V 5 bases and J 7 bases; bases outside gene matches: 8. CDR3 length: 16 amino acids. The CDR3 region is CASSPGTSGVGNEQFF. The CDR3 nucleotides are TGTGCCAGCAGCCCAGGGACTAGCGGGGTGGGAAATGAGCAGTTCTTC.